The 7 T cell receptor beta chains below all came from one sample that was sequenced in a study of blood T cell repertoires in COVID-19. Profiling relied on immunoSEQ multiplex PCR, and the TCRdb table lists in-frame clones only, not all of them. The sample shows tens of thousands of clones, 70% to 90% of them seen only once. Specimen: peripheral blood. The receptors shown here come from an elderly woman with acute or convalescent COVID-19.

This clone was seen more than once but under ten times. The chain carries TRBV6-5 and TRBJ1-2; TRBD1 matches at 7 bases. J lost 3 bases, V lost 6 bases, and 4 bases had no gene match. In germline, CDR1 is MNHEY, CDR2 SVGAGI. This CDR3 is 13 amino acids long. CDR3 coding DNA: TGTGCCAGCAGCCTTGACAGGGACTATGGCTACACCTTC. It encodes CASSLDRDYGYTF.

The gene calls are TRBV27 and TRBJ1-2; D possibly corresponds to TRBD1 (6 bases). The CDR3 consists of 14 residues. V dropped 6 bases and J dropped 8 bases, with 19 bases sitting between them. The germline gives CDR1 MNHEY, CDR2 SMNVEV (reference sequence). The CDR3 sequence: CASSAGGYGVGYTF. CDR3 nucleotide sequence: TGTGCCAGCAGCGCTGGGGGCTATGGAGTCGGCTACACCTTC.

The chain links TRBV6-5 to TRBJ1-1; 8 bases map to TRBD1. Trimming cost V 7 bases and J 0 bases; bases outside gene matches: 4. The CDR3 is 14 residues long. Germline V gene lookup returns CDR1 MNHEY and CDR2 SVGAGI. In nucleotides, the CDR3 is TGTGCCAGCACCCGGACAGGGATGAACACTGAAGCTTTCTTT. Translation: CASTRTGMNTEAFF.

The chain carries TRBV5-1 and TRBJ2-7; 7 nucleotides line up with TRBD2. There are 14 residues in the CDR3. CDR1 and CDR2 from the germline V gene are SGHRS and YFSETQ. J gave up 5 bases and V 6 bases, and 11 bases lay outside the gene matches. CDR3 DNA: TGCGCCAGCAACGGTGGGCAGGGAGGGGACGAGCAGTACTTC. This gives the protein CASNGGQGGDEQYF.

The chain carries TRBV7-6 and TRBJ2-3; a possible D gene is TRBD2 (6 bases). CDR1 and CDR2 from the germline V gene are SGHVS and FNYEAQ. The CDR3 is 16 amino acids. Trimming stripped 1 base from V and 2 bases from J, with 13 bases between. CDR3 DNA: TGTGCCAGCAGCTTAGTACCAGCGGGCCTCACAGATACGCAGTATTTT. This encodes CASSLVPAGLTDTQYF.

The J gene is TRBJ2-3, the V gene TRBV3-1 (or the pseudogene TRBV3-2); D possibly corresponds to TRBD1 (5 bases). The CDR3 is 13 residues long. Trimming pared 4 bases from V and 7 bases from J, leaving 12 bases between. The germline gives CDR1 LGHDT, CDR2 YNNKEL (reference sequence). CDR3 region: CASSLGDLNTQYF. The CDR3 DNA is TGTGCCAGCAGCCTAGGGGATTTGAATACGCAGTATTTT.

This chain links TRBV20-1 with TRBJ1-2, with D hard to call. Trimming stripped 0 bases from V and 7 bases from J, with 6 bases between. Germline assignment: CDR1 DFQATT and CDR2 SNEGSKA (reference sequence). CDR3 size: 11 residues. CDR3 loop: CSARDPVGYTF. The CDR3 nucleotides read TGCAGTGCTAGAGATCCCGTTGGCTACACCTTC.